Below are 19 T cell receptor beta chains sequenced from a single sample in a study of cytomegalovirus exposure and HLA in healthy donors. This PCR relied on a set of 60 Vbeta primers and 13 Jbeta primers. Repertoires were generated with immunoSEQ multiplex PCR, while TCRdb's copy carries only in-frame clones and drops some. The data contain approximately 160,000 clones, roughly 77% of them singletons. The material sequenced was PBMCs. Receptor source: a man aged 18 to 29 in good health and CMV-seropositive.

The chain uses TRBV27 and TRBJ2-3; no definite D call. V lost 7 bases to trimming and J lost 6 bases, with 8 bases between them. Germline CDR1 reads MNHEY; CDR2 reads SMNVEV (reference sequence). The CDR3 sequence is 11 residues long. CDR3 in amino acids: CASKFVDTQYF. As DNA, the CDR3 is TGTGCCAGCAAATTCGTCGATACGCAGTATTTT.

This chain uses TRBV14 with TRBJ1-1; D gene unclear. The CDR3 length is 14 residues. Germline loops: CDR1 SGHDN, CDR2 FVKESK. Deletions cut 0 bases from V and 1 base from J, with 6 bases between. The CDR3: CASSQDLSNTEAFF. The DNA for the CDR3 is TGTGCCAGCAGCCAAGACCTTTCGAACACTGAAGCTTTCTTT. Variable domain in full (rest from reference TRBV14 and TRBJ1-1): EAGVTQFPSHSVIEKGQTVTLRCDPISGHDNLYWYRRVMGKEIKFLLHFVKESKQDESGMPNNRFLAERTGGTYSTLKVQPAELEDSGVYFCASSQDLSNTEAFFGQGTRLTVV.

This clone occurred once. This chain links TRBV6-1 with TRBJ2-5; the D is unclear. Per germline, CDR1 MNHNS and CDR2 SASEGT. This CDR3 is built from 12 residues. V was shortened by 8 bases and J by 5 bases, with 12 bases between the two germline ends. CDR3 region: CASLFRGETQYF. The CDR3 nucleotides are TGTGCCAGCCTCTTCCGCGGTGAGACCCAGTACTTC.

Here the CDR3 DNA reads TGTGCCAGCTCACCACGGACAGGGGAAGAAGAGACCCAGTACTTC. It specifies CASSPRTGEEETQYF. The chain couples TRBV18 to TRBJ2-5, with 9 bases identical to TRBD1. After removal of 1 base from V and 3 bases from J, the junction contained 3 bases not matched to a gene. Germline CDR1 reads KGHSH; CDR2 reads LQKENI. The length of the CDR3 is 15 residues. The entire variable domain, with the rest obtained from reference TRBV18 and TRBJ2-5, is as follows: NAGVMQNPRHLVRRRGQEARLRCSPMKGHSHVYWYRQLPEEGLKFMVYLQKENIIDESGMPKERFSAEFPKEGPSILRIQQVVRGDSAAYFCASSPRTGEEETQYFGPGTRLLVL.

The chain has TRBV5-6 and TRBJ1-1, with D unclear. CDR1 is SGHDT and CDR2 is YYEEEE in the germline V gene. The CDR3 spans 15 residues. Trimming removed 7 bases from V and 0 bases from J, with 16 bases in between. The CDR3 bases are TGTGCCAGCCAGCGGCAGACCCCCATGAACACTGAAGCTTTCTTT. Translation: CASQRQTPMNTEAFF.

The CDR3 protein is CATSVRTENSPLHF. The CDR3 coding sequence is TGTGCCACCAGCGTCAGGACAGAGAATTCACCCCTCCACTTT. This rearrangement joins TRBV15 to TRBJ1-6; D may be TRBD1 (6 bases). The V end lost 5 bases, the J end lost 7 bases, and 12 bases lay between the germline ends. CDR1 and CDR2 from the germline V gene are LNHNV and YYDKDF (reference sequence). The CDR3 has 14 residues.

V and J are TRBV23-1 and TRBJ1-5, with TRBD1 identical over 9 bases. TRBV23-1 is assigned to the ORF class and has an uncertain function. This CDR3 has 19 amino acids. V shed 3 bases, J shed 0 bases, and the junction held 12 bases outside the gene matches. CDR3 sequence: CASSHPRNRGRGSNQPQHF. The CDR3 nucleotides read TGCGCCAGCAGTCACCCGAGGAACAGGGGGCGCGGTAGCAATCAGCCCCAGCATTTT.

The chain combines TRBV30 with TRBJ2-3; 8 bases align to TRBD2. Germline CDR1 reads GTSNPN; CDR2 reads SVGIG (reference sequence). This CDR3 comprises 16 residues. Germline trimming cut 1 base from V and 3 bases from J; bases unmatched to any gene: 9. The CDR3 bases are TGTGCCTGGAGTGGTGGACTAGCACCAGGAACAGATACGCAGTATTTT. It translates to CAWSGGLAPGTDTQYF.

This rearrangement joins TRBV27 to TRBJ2-1; a weak D match, TRBD2 (6 bases). The CDR3 runs to 14 residues. The germline CDR1 and CDR2 sequences are MNHEY and SMNVEV (reference sequence). The germline V and J ends were trimmed by 6 bases and 5 bases, with 14 bases remaining between them. The CDR3: CASRDYQPNNEQFF. DNA for the CDR3: TGTGCCAGCAGGGACTATCAGCCGAACAATGAGCAGTTCTTC.

The chain is built from TRBV6-5 and TRBJ2-1; D is ambiguous. Germline CDR1 reads MNHEY; CDR2 reads SVGAGI. This CDR3 is built from 14 residues. V was pared by 5 bases and J by 1 base, with 9 bases between. The CDR3: CASSPPSSYNEQFF. CDR3 coding DNA: TGTGCCAGCAGTCCTCCCTCTTCCTACAATGAGCAGTTCTTC.

A single count supports this clone. This chain joins TRBV25-1 and TRBJ2-3; 7 bases map to TRBD1. V was clipped by 4 bases and J by 0 bases; unmatched bases: 4. CDR3 length: 15 residues. In germline, CDR1 is MGHDK, CDR2 SYGVNS. This CDR3 is CASSVGTASTDTQYF. The CDR3 DNA reads TGTGCCAGCAGTGTCGGGACAGCTAGCACAGATACGCAGTATTTT.

This clone was detected only a few times. V and J are TRBV10-2 and TRBJ2-7, with a possible D match to TRBD2 (6 bases). The CDR3 is 14 amino acids. Trimming cost V 0 bases and J 2 bases, with 8 bases left between them. Germline CDR1 reads WSHSY; CDR2 reads SAAADI. CDR3 region: CASSESRGTYEQYV. CDR3 in DNA: TGCGCCAGCAGTGAGTCCCGGGGGACCTACGAGCAGTACGTC.

At least ten counts were recorded for this clone. The chain's CDR3 is CATSHDQNTEAFF. CDR3 nucleotides: TGTGCCACTAGTCACGACCAGAACACTGAAGCTTTCTTT. This sequence joins TRBV6-5 and TRBJ1-1; unclear D gene. The CDR3 loop spans 13 amino acids. Deletions cut 10 bases from V and 1 base from J, with 13 bases between. CDR1 MNHEY and CDR2 SVGAGI come from the germline V gene.

V and J are TRBV23-1 and TRBJ2-3; 8 bases are a match to TRBD1. TRBV23-1 is recorded as an ORF, its role being uncertain. Trimming at V came to 5 bases and at J to 2 bases, leaving 6 bases not matched to a gene. This CDR3 is 15 amino acids long. CDR3 sequence: CASSFETGDTDTQYF. The CDR3 bases are TGCGCCAGCAGTTTTGAGACAGGGGACACAGATACGCAGTATTTT.

V is TRBV25-1 and J is TRBJ2-5, with 10 bases aligning to TRBD1. The CDR3 length is 15 residues. Germline V lookup: CDR1 MGHDK, CDR2 SYGVNS. The ends lost 3 bases at V and 1 base at J; junction bases unmatched: 2. The CDR3: CASSDWTGGQETQYF. Written as DNA, the CDR3 is TGTGCCAGCAGTGACTGGACAGGGGGCCAAGAGACCCAGTACTTC.

The J gene is TRBJ1-4, the V gene TRBV18, with D possibly matching TRBD1 (5 bases). Germline CDR1 is KGHSH and CDR2 is LQKENI. The CDR3 covers 16 residues. V lost 3 bases and J lost 0, with 11 bases in between. The CDR3 DNA reads TGTGCCAGCTCACCCGCGGGACCATCAACTAATGAAAAACTGTTTTTT. Protein sequence: CASSPAGPSTNEKLFF.

This rearrangement joins TRBV7-4 to TRBJ2-7, with 10 bases lining up with TRBD2. This CDR3 spans 20 amino acids. Trimming cost V 4 bases and J 3 bases; bases outside gene matches: 21. Germline loops: CDR1 SGHVT, CDR2 SQSDAQ. CDR3 loop: CASSSPTGAGWLAGDYEQYV. The DNA for the CDR3 is TGTGCCAGCAGCTCGCCGACAGGGGCGGGATGGCTAGCGGGAGACTACGAGCAGTACGTC.

This chain joins TRBV11-2 and TRBJ2-7; D is perhaps TRBD2 (6 bases). This CDR3 is built from 14 residues. Trimming removed 3 bases from V and 2 bases from J, with 11 bases in between. The germline gives CDR1 SGHAT, CDR2 FQNNGV. In DNA, the CDR3 is TGTGCCAGCAGCTTCGGGGGAGTCGCCTACGAGCAGTACGTC. It translates to CASSFGGVAYEQYV.

The rearrangement joins TRBV7-8 to TRBJ1-1; D not certain. Germline assignment: CDR1 SGHVS and CDR2 FQNEAQ. V lost 4 bases to trimming and J lost 0 bases, with 18 bases between them. The CDR3 extends over 17 amino acids. The CDR3 reads CASSSELGSALNTEAFF. Here the CDR3 DNA reads TGTGCCAGCAGCTCAGAGCTGGGCTCGGCCTTGAACACTGAAGCTTTCTTT.